These 11 T cell receptor beta chains were all obtained from the same sample, sequenced in a study of T cells expressing NK-cell markers. TCRdb reanalyzed the 5' RACE reads and collapses them to one entry per CDR3 protein, without DNA. This listing includes fewer than 550,000 distinct CDR3 sequences. Input material: blood T cells: a sorted CD56 or NKG2C T cell subset, CD4+ or CD8+ T cells, or bulk PBMC T cells (not recorded which). The receptors were gathered from a woman in her forties or fifties in good health.

V is TRBV10-3 and J is TRBJ2-7. CDR3 length equals 11 residues. Germline values: CDR1 ENHRY, CDR2 SYGVKD. The chain's CDR3 is CAIRRESEQYF.

J is TRBJ1-3 and V is TRBV7-9; there is no DNA to check the TCRdb D call of TRBD1. This CDR3 region has 16 residues. The germline V gene has CDR1 SEHNR and CDR2 FQNEAQ (reference sequence). The CDR3 loop reads CASSSGQPGPGNTIYF.

The gene calls are TRBV11-2 and TRBJ1-1; TCRdb indicates TRBD1, and absent DNA this call remains unverified. CDR1 and CDR2 from the germline V gene are SGHAT and FQNNGV. This CDR3 has 15 amino acids. The CDR3 spells CASSTWTGANTEAFF.

CDR3 loop: CASSTGQAFPYEQYF. The chain carries TRBV19 and TRBJ2-7; TCRdb reports TRBD1, a call that lacks DNA to check it against. The germline CDR1 and CDR2 sequences are LNHDA and SQIVND (reference sequence). CDR3 length: 15 residues.

The J gene is TRBJ2-5, the V gene TRBV5-1; TCRdb names TRBD1, which stays unverified in the absence of DNA. Germline V gene sequence: CDR1 SGHRS, CDR2 YFSETQ. This CDR3 has 13 amino acids. The CDR3: CASSEGAGETQYF.

The rearrangement joins TRBV12-3 or TRBV12-4 to TRBJ2-5; lacking DNA, the TRBD2 call made by TCRdb goes unchecked. The CDR3 consists of 14 residues. The CDR3 spells CASSARLAGRTQYF.

The rearrangement links TRBV14 to TRBJ2-7; checking the TCRdb D call of TRBD2 is not possible without DNA. CDR3 length: 14 amino acids. Germline CDR1 is SGHDN and CDR2 is FVKESK. CDR3 sequence reads: CASSFGLANYEQYF.

This chain connects TRBV5-1 to TRBJ2-1; TCRdb indicates TRBD1, and absent DNA this call remains unverified. Germline CDR1 reads SGHRS; CDR2 reads YFSETQ. The CDR3 consists of 15 residues. This chain's CDR3 is CASRSTGHIYNEQFF.

The chain carries TRBV15 and TRBJ2-4. Germline V lookup: CDR1 LNHNV, CDR2 YYDKDF (reference sequence). This CDR3 spans 13 amino acids. CDR3 loop: CATSRPAKNIQYF. Combining the CDR3 with reference TRBV15 and TRBJ2-4 gives the whole variable domain DAMVIQNPRYQVTQFGKPVTLSCSQTLNHNVMYWYQQKSSQAPKLLFHYYDKDFNNEADTPDNFQSRRPNTSFCFLDIRSPGLGDTAMYLCATSRPAKNIQYFGAGTRLSVL.

This sequence joins TRBV6-6 and TRBJ2-1; with no DNA, the TCRdb D assignment of TRBD2 cannot be verified. The CDR3 has 15 residues. The germline V gene has CDR1 MNHNY and CDR2 SVGAGI (reference sequence). The CDR3 sequence: CASSYGRGGSNEQFF.

J is TRBJ1-1 and V is TRBV15; TCRdb gives TRBD1 as the D gene, but with no DNA this cannot be confirmed. This CDR3 spans 13 amino acids. CDR1 is LNHNV, CDR2 YYDKDF, per germline (reference sequence). This CDR3 is CATSRGGEDEAFF.